This T cell receptor beta chain was sequenced in a study of T cell clonality in common variable immunodeficiency. This clone appeared a few times. As yet, its antigen is unknown. Read data end 3 residues before the CDR3 end; the end is taken from the germline J gene. General study points: Fewer deletions and N-nucleotide insertions were reportedly seen in common variable immunodeficiency TCR beta sequences. Authors noted CVID clonality's cause needs subpopulation repertoire sequencing. Fewer TCRbeta clones were shared among CVID subjects than controls.

Control and CVID samples contributed equal amounts of genomic DNA. Clones were read by immunoSEQ multiplex PCR, and TCRdb kept only the in-frame ones, dropping some. Listed for the sample are more than 9,000 clones, none seen a single time. Blood samples were heparinized, about 5 to 9 ml per donor. V was pared by 4 bases and J by 5 bases, with 10 bases of the junction left unmatched. This CDR3 contains 16 residues. CDR1 is MNHEY, CDR2 SMNVEV, per germline (reference sequence). The V call is TRBV27, the J call TRBJ2-7, with 11 bases lining up with TRBD1. Sequenced input: peripheral blood mononuclear cells. The sequence was collected from a human donor with common variable immunodeficiency. The part of the CDR3 DNA that was read is TGTGCCAGCAGTTGGGGCCGAGGGACAGGGGGGGACGAG. This translates into CASSWGRGTGGDE. The CDR3 in full is CASSWGRGTGGDEQYF.